This TCR beta chain was captured in a study of T cells in Graves' hyperthyroidism and ophthalmopathy. Amplification of TCR beta CDR3 regions used RNA as the template. The study used the HTBI primer set for a first-round RT-PCR of the TCR CDR3. TCRdb processed the multiplex PCR reads anew with MiXCR; each CDR3 protein has one entry. This sample has about 500,000 distinct CDR3 sequences, with over 15% found just once. This clonotype was picked up many times. Germline CDR1 is DFQATT and CDR2 is SNEGSKA (reference sequence). CDR3 length: 15 amino acids. The V segment lost 3 bases and the J segment 9 bases; nucleotides outside the gene matches: 9.

The rearrangement joins TRBV20-1 to TRBJ1-6, with 9 bases that match TRBD1. The receptor's source is a woman under 30 with Graves' hyperthyroidism. The sample taken for sequencing was blood. CDR3 region: CSASPRTGESSPLHF. CDR3 sequence (DNA): TGCAGTGCTAGCCCCCGGACAGGGGAGAGTTCACCCCTCCACTTT.